A single sample is the source of the 21 T cell receptor beta chains below, sequenced in a study of T cell changes during pregnancy in multiple sclerosis. Method: immunoSEQ multiplex PCR; TCRdb's copy keeps in-frame clones and lacks some. The sample lists tens of thousands of clones, 92% occurring once. Here the sequenced sample was peripheral blood, taken in the second trimester of pregnancy. These receptors originate from a female donor in good health, enrolled as a control in a pregnancy study.

About this clone itself: A read error is likely, as this CDR3 ends without the conserved phenylalanine or tryptophan. The CDR3 nucleotides are TGTGCCAGCTCTAGCTCCTATAATTCACCCCTCCACCTT. Translated: CASSSSYNSPLHL. J is TRBJ1-6 and V is TRBV2; D remains ambiguous. V lost 8 bases, J lost 0 bases, and 5 bases lay in between. CDR3 size: 13 residues. Germline V lookup: CDR1 SNHLY, CDR2 FYNNEI.

The CDR3 region has the DNA TGTGCCAGCACCCAAGGTGCGGGTGGCTACACCTTC. Its translation is CASTQGAGGYTF. The rearrangement links TRBV5-6 to TRBJ1-2; D remains ambiguous. CDR3 length equals 12 residues. Per germline, CDR1 SGHDT and CDR2 YYEEEE. The V and J ends lost 6 bases and 7 bases respectively, with 13 bases between them.

This rearrangement joins TRBV28 to TRBJ2-5; a weak D match, TRBD2 (6 bases). The CDR3 is 13 amino acids. V shed 4 bases and J shed 8 bases, with 14 bases lying between them. Germline V CDR1 and CDR2: MDHEN, SYDVKM. The CDR3 DNA is TGTGCCAGCAGTTGGGAGGAGAAGAGAACCCAGTACTTC. This codes for CASSWEEKRTQYF.

J is TRBJ2-5 and V is TRBV5-1, with 11 bases identical to TRBD2. The CDR3 runs to 15 residues. CDR1 and CDR2 (germline): SGHRS, YFSETQ. Unmatched junction bases numbered 8, after V lost 3 bases and J lost 7 bases. CDR3 DNA sequence: TGCGCCAGCAGCTCCACTAGCGGGGGTCGGGGGACCCAGTACTTC. Protein sequence: CASSSTSGGRGTQYF.

The chain carries TRBV28 and TRBJ2-1; 10 nucleotides line up with TRBD2. The CDR3 covers 15 residues. Trimming took 7 bases from V and 7 from J; bases not matched to a gene: 10. In germline, CDR1 is MDHEN, CDR2 SYDVKM. The CDR3 reads CASTASGSRYNEQFF. The CDR3 nucleotides are TGTGCCAGCACCGCTAGCGGGAGTAGGTATAATGAGCAGTTCTTC.

The V and J genes are TRBV18 and TRBJ1-4; 7 nucleotides match TRBD1. The trim removed 4 bases at V and 7 bases at J, leaving 9 bases unmatched. CDR3 size: 15 residues. Per germline, CDR1 KGHSH and CDR2 LQKENI. DNA of the CDR3: TGTGCCAGCTCACTGAGACAGGGCCCCGGTGAAAAACTGTTTTTT. Its protein is CASSLRQGPGEKLFF.

The gene calls are TRBV20-1 and TRBJ2-1; D possibly corresponds to TRBD1 (5 bases). The CDR3 contains 11 residues. Germline lookup yields CDR1 DFQATT and CDR2 SNEGSKA (reference sequence). V gave up 3 bases and J gave up 8 bases, with 8 bases separating them. CDR3 sequence: CSARDTHEQFF. The CDR3 DNA reads TGCAGTGCTAGGGACACCCATGAGCAGTTCTTC.

Only a few counts were recorded for this clone. V usage is TRBV5-4 and J usage is TRBJ2-7, with 7 nucleotides matching TRBD2. The CDR3 is 14 amino acids. Per germline, CDR1 SGHNT and CDR2 YYREEE (reference sequence). V lost 0 bases, J lost 6 bases, and 6 bases stayed unmatched. The CDR3 loop is CASSLGLGEGEQYF. In DNA, the CDR3 is TGTGCCAGCAGCTTGGGCCTAGGGGAGGGCGAGCAGTACTTC.

The CDR3 nucleotides read TGTGCCAGCAGTCCCGGACCGCGGGAGAACACTGAAGCTTTCTTT. Encoded protein: CASSPGPRENTEAFF. The V gene is TRBV7-3, the J gene TRBJ1-1; D is uncertain. CDR1 and CDR2 (germline): SGHTA, FQGTGA. The CDR3 sequence is 15 residues long. V dropped 6 bases and J dropped 1 base, with 15 bases sitting between them.

The chain joins TRBV19 to TRBJ2-5; D is possibly TRBD2 (5 bases). V gave up 6 bases and J gave up 1 base, with 15 bases separating them. CDR3 length: 15 amino acids. Germline CDR1 and CDR2: LNHDA and SQIVND (reference sequence). CDR3 coding DNA: TGTGCCAGTAGGAGCGGCCGCCTGACCCAAGAGACCCAGTACTTC. Translation: CASRSGRLTQETQYF.

This clone was seen a single time. The chain combines TRBV7-6 with TRBJ1-1; tentatively, D is TRBD1 (5 bases). The CDR3 sequence is 15 residues long. Trimming took 5 bases from V and 6 from J, leaving 19 bases between them. The germline CDR1 and CDR2 sequences are SGHVS and FNYEAQ. In nucleotides, the CDR3 is TGTGCCAGCAGCGGCGGGGACTCTTCAGGACCTGAAGCTTTCTTT. As protein: CASSGGDSSGPEAFF.

This chain connects TRBV7-3 to TRBJ2-1; tentative D call: TRBD1 (5 bases). Germline loops: CDR1 SGHTA, CDR2 FQGTGA. The CDR3 extends over 15 amino acids. V dropped 2 bases and J dropped 8 bases, with 16 bases sitting between them. The CDR3 here is CASSLQGPATDEQFF. For the CDR3, the DNA is TGTGCCAGCAGCTTACAGGGCCCCGCTACAGATGAGCAGTTCTTC.

The chain is built from TRBV2 and TRBJ2-3; D possibly corresponds to TRBD1 (6 bases). Trimming took 4 bases from V and 4 from J, leaving 18 bases between them. Germline V lookup: CDR1 SNHLY, CDR2 FYNNEI. The CDR3 length is 16 residues. The CDR3 DNA follows: TGTGCCAGCAGTGTACGTCAGGGACAAGTGGCAGATACGCAGTATTTT. The encoded protein is CASSVRQGQVADTQYF.

This clone was counted a single time. The V call is TRBV10-3, the J call TRBJ2-7, with TRBD1 identical over 10 bases. Looked up from germline, CDR1 is ENHRY and CDR2 is SYGVKD. This CDR3 spans 15 amino acids. J lost 2 bases, V lost 5 bases, and 6 bases had no gene match. The CDR3 DNA is TGTGCCATCAGTAGGACAGGGGGTTCAACCTACGAGCAGTACTTC. Its translation is CAISRTGGSTYEQYF.

The V and J genes are TRBV5-6 and TRBJ1-1; a weak D match, TRBD1 (6 bases). Trimming shortened V by 2 bases and J by 4 bases, and 21 bases separated the two germline ends. The germline CDR1 and CDR2 sequences are SGHDT and YYEEEE. The CDR3 has 17 residues. For the CDR3, the DNA is TGTGCCAGCAGCTTCCCGAGGGTCGGGGGAGGGGGCACTGAAGCTTTCTTT. Amino acid sequence: CASSFPRVGGGGTEAFF.

As for this clone: The junction differs from germline at one of its ends, possibly a read error. J is TRBJ2-4 and V is TRBV7-9; D ambiguous. Germline assignment: CDR1 SEHNR and CDR2 FQNEAQ (reference sequence). This CDR3 is built from 13 residues. The CDR3 here is CASSLGTSAPLDF. The CDR3 region has the DNA TGTGCCAGCAGCTTAGGTACGTCTGCACCCTTAGACTTC.

The rearrangement uses TRBV10-2 and TRBJ2-7, with TRBD2 as a possible D gene (5 bases). Between the trimmed V and J ends, which lost 2 bases and 3 bases, there was a span of 17 bases. CDR3 length: 16 residues. Germline V gene lookup returns CDR1 WSHSY and CDR2 SAAADI. CDR3 region: CASSEVYGVGIYEQYF. DNA of the CDR3: TGCGCCAGCAGTGAGGTGTACGGGGTCGGGATCTACGAGCAGTACTTC.

The V and J genes are TRBV6-6 and TRBJ1-2; D remains unclear. The V end was cut by 3 bases, the J end by 10 bases, with 18 bases between. CDR1 is MNHNY and CDR2 is SVGAGI in the germline V gene (reference sequence). The CDR3 has 14 residues. The CDR3 here is CASSYGGLQGFYTF. CDR3 in DNA: TGTGCCAGCAGTTATGGCGGGCTACAAGGTTTCTACACCTTC.

The V and J genes are TRBV27 and TRBJ2-5, with a weak D call TRBD1 (6 bases). V was pared by 4 bases and J by 6 bases, with 18 bases between. CDR3 length: 15 amino acids. CDR1 is MNHEY and CDR2 is SMNVEV in the germline V gene (reference sequence). The CDR3 DNA is TGTGCCAGCAGTTCCGTAGGGGGAAATGTGCAGACCCAGTACTTC. This codes for CASSSVGGNVQTQYF.

The V call is TRBV5-1, the J call TRBJ2-7; 7 bases map to TRBD1. J lost 2 bases, V lost 2 bases, and 1 base had no gene match. Per the germline V gene, CDR1 is SGHRS and CDR2 is YFSETQ. This CDR3 comprises 13 residues. CDR3 loop: CASSFQGAYEQYF. CDR3 nucleotide sequence: TGCGCCAGCAGCTTTCAGGGGGCCTACGAGCAGTACTTC.

The rearrangement links TRBV6-6 to TRBJ1-1; perhaps TRBD1 as D (5 bases). V was trimmed by 2 bases and J by 6 bases, leaving 10 bases between them. Germline V gene lookup returns CDR1 MNHNY and CDR2 SVGAGI (reference sequence). CDR3 length: 13 residues. CDR3 nucleotide sequence: TGTGCCAGCAGTTACGGGGGGGACCCTGAAGCTTTCTTT. Its protein is CASSYGGDPEAFF.